This TCR beta chain originates from a study of control samples from healthy donors and cancer patients (dated by TCRdb to 2020 to 2021). Libraries were built with the immunoSEQ multiplex PCR assay. TCRdb's version of the immuneACCESS table is confined to in-frame rearrangements and falls short of the full clone set. An unresolved V gene accounts for under half of the shortfall where checked; the remainder is of unknown origin. The sample includes some 66,000 clones, with approximately 85% observed a single time. The ten largest clones represent approximately 5% of the sample. A word on this clone: No antigen is known for it. No per-base quality is available; no much larger clone lies one base away.

As encoded in the germline V gene, CDR1 is SNHLY while CDR2 is FYNNEI. Trimmed from V: 7 bases; trimmed from J: 4 bases; junction bases lacking a gene match: 8. The CDR3 measures 15 amino acids from cysteine to phenylalanine. Solely the CDR3 DNA is kept, with 45 bases framed from the first base. Recombination linked TRBV2 to TRBJ1-2; TRBD1 lines up with 11 middle nucleotides. The sequenced sample was blood. This TCR was sampled from a man aged 35-49 years in good health. The CDR3 has the sequence CASKKEGQGVYGYTF. The DNA sequence is given as TGTGCCAGCAAAAAGGAGGGACAGGGGGTCTATGGCTACACCTTC.